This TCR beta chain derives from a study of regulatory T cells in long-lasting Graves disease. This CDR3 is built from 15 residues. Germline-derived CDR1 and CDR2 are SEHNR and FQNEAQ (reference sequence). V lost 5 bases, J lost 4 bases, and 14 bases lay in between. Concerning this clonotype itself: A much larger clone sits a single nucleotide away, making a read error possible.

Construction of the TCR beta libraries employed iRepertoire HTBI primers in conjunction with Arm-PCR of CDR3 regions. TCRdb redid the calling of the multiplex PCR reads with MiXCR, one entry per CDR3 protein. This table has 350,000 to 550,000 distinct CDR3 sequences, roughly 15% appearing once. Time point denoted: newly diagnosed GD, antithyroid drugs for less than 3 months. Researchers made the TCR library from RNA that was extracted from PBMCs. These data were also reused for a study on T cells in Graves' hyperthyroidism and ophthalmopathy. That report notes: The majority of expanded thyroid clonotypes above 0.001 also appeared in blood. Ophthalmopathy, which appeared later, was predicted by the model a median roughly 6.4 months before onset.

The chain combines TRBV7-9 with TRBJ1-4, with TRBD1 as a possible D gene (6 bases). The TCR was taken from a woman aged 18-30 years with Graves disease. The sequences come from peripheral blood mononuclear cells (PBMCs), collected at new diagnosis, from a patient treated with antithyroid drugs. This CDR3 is CASSPIGRGNEKLFF. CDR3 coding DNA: TGTGCCAGCAGCCCGATAGGCAGGGGTAATGAAAAACTGTTTTTT.